These T cell receptor beta chains were read from a single sample in a study of blood T cell repertoires in COVID-19. Some clones are missing from TCRdb's copy, which holds only in-frame ones; the method was immunoSEQ multiplex PCR. This sample has more than 95,000 clones, with roughly 80% found just once. The sample was peripheral blood. Receptors originate from a woman aged 65 to 85 with acute or convalescent COVID-19. The CDR3 runs from the conserved cysteine through the conserved F or W. The D gene is left open where the match is weak. A row's size may be missing; if present it is once, few, many or a size class.

V gene: TRBV6-5
D gene: NA
clone size: NA
J gene: TRBJ2-5
CDR3 DNA: TGTGCCAGCAGTTACGGACTGGGGGGTAGAGAGACCCAGTACTTC
CDR3 protein: CASSYGLGGRETQYF

V gene: TRBV3-1/TRBV3-2
D gene: TRBD1
clone size: once
J gene: TRBJ1-5
CDR3 DNA: TGTGCCAGCAGTCTGGGACAGGGCAATGGTCAGCCCCAGCATTTT
CDR3 protein: CASSLGQGNGQPQHF

V gene: TRBV19
D gene: TRBD1
clone size: NA
J gene: TRBJ1-5
CDR3 DNA: TGTGTCAGTAGTATAGTAGGGACAGTTCAGCCCCAGCATTTT
CDR3 protein: CVSSIVGTVQPQHF

V gene: TRBV28
D gene: NA
clone size: NA
J gene: TRBJ2-7
CDR3 DNA: TGTGCCAGCAGTTTGACACGAAACTCCTACGAGCAGTACTTC
CDR3 protein: CASSLTRNSYEQYF

V gene: TRBV5-1
D gene: NA
clone size: NA
J gene: TRBJ2-3
CDR3 DNA: TGCGCCAGCAGCAGAACAGAGAGCACAGATACGCAGTATTTT
CDR3 protein: CASSRTESTDTQYF

V gene: TRBV10-1
D gene: NA
clone size: NA
J gene: TRBJ2-1
CDR3 DNA: TGCGCCAGCAGTGACAGGTCCGAGCAGTTCTTC
CDR3 protein: CASSDRSEQFF

V gene: TRBV7-8
D gene: NA
clone size: NA
J gene: TRBJ1-2
CDR3 DNA: TGTGCCAGCAGCTCTAGGGGTTTTACGGGCCACATCGGCTACACCTTC
CDR3 protein: CASSSRGFTGHIGYTF

V gene: TRBV7-2
D gene: TRBD1
clone size: NA
J gene: TRBJ1-1
CDR3 DNA: TGTGCCAGCAGCCAATCGGCAGGGGGCCTCACTGAAGCTTTCTTT
CDR3 protein: CASSQSAGGLTEAFF

V gene: TRBV30
D gene: TRBD2
clone size: NA
J gene: TRBJ2-5
CDR3 DNA: TGTGCCTGGGGGACTAGCGGGGGGTTCGACTCTTGGGAGACCCAGTACTTC
CDR3 protein: CAWGTSGGFDSWETQYF

V gene: TRBV4-1
D gene: TRBD1
clone size: NA
J gene: TRBJ2-2
CDR3 DNA: TGCGCCAGCAGCGGCCGGGACAGGGGGCTACAGAACACCGGGGAGCTGTTTTTT
CDR3 protein: CASSGRDRGLQNTGELFF

V gene: TRBV2
D gene: NA
clone size: NA
J gene: TRBJ2-1
CDR3 DNA: TGTGCCACCAAGGGGGGGGGTTACAATGAGCAGTTCTTC
CDR3 protein: CATKGGGYNEQFF

V gene: TRBV6-2/TRBV6-3
D gene: NA
clone size: NA
J gene: TRBJ2-1
CDR3 DNA: TGTGCCAGCAGCACCGGACTCTACAATGAGCAGTTCTTC
CDR3 protein: CASSTGLYNEQFF

V gene: TRBV18
D gene: TRBD1
clone size: NA
J gene: TRBJ2-4
CDR3 DNA: TGTGCCAGCTCACCCGACAGGGTGGGGGCCAAAAACATTCAGTACTTC
CDR3 protein: CASSPDRVGAKNIQYF

V gene: TRBV6-5
D gene: TRBD1
clone size: NA
J gene: TRBJ1-2
CDR3 DNA: TGTGCCAGCAACCAACAGGGGTACCATGGCTACACCTTC
CDR3 protein: CASNQQGYHGYTF

V gene: TRBV3-1/TRBV3-2
D gene: TRBD2
clone size: NA
J gene: TRBJ2-3
CDR3 DNA: TGTGCCAGCAGCTCCCCGGGGGGAGATACGCAGTATTTT
CDR3 protein: CASSSPGGDTQYF

V gene: TRBV3-1/TRBV3-2
D gene: TRBD1
clone size: NA
J gene: TRBJ1-4
CDR3 DNA: TGTGCCAGCAGCCTCAGACAGGGGGCGAGGGGGACTAATGAAAAACTGTTTTTT
CDR3 protein: CASSLRQGARGTNEKLFF

V gene: TRBV30
D gene: NA
clone size: once
J gene: TRBJ1-1
CDR3 DNA: TGTGCCTGGAGTAGAGGGCGAAGCACTGAAGCTTTCTTT
CDR3 protein: CAWSRGRSTEAFF

V gene: TRBV28
D gene: NA
clone size: NA
J gene: TRBJ1-2
CDR3 DNA: TGTGCCAGCAGTTATCTGGGGGCGTTTAATGGCTACACCTTC
CDR3 protein: CASSYLGAFNGYTF

V gene: TRBV19
D gene: NA
clone size: once
J gene: TRBJ2-1
CDR3 DNA: TGTGCCAGTAGTATGCGGGACTCGCCCACCAATGAGCAGTTCTTC
CDR3 protein: CASSMRDSPTNEQFF

V gene: TRBV28
D gene: NA
clone size: NA
J gene: TRBJ2-7
CDR3 DNA: TGTGCCAGCAGTTTAAACCCTCTGGCCCCCCGGGGCGAGCAGTACTTC
CDR3 protein: CASSLNPLAPRGEQYF

V gene: TRBV4-2
D gene: TRBD2
clone size: NA
J gene: TRBJ2-7
CDR3 DNA: TGTGCCAGCAGCCAAGTCCTAGCGGGAGACCACGAGCAGTACTTC
CDR3 protein: CASSQVLAGDHEQYF

V gene: TRBV18
D gene: TRBD1
clone size: few
J gene: TRBJ1-2
CDR3 DNA: TGTGCCAGCTCACCACCGAGCGTGACAGGGTGGGCCGGCTACACCTTC
CDR3 protein: CASSPPSVTGWAGYTF

V gene: TRBV27
D gene: NA
clone size: NA
J gene: TRBJ1-4
CDR3 DNA: TGTACCAGCAGTTCTTCCGGTTACCCGGGTGAAAAACTGTTTTTT
CDR3 protein: CTSSSSGYPGEKLFF

V gene: TRBV3-1/TRBV3-2
D gene: TRBD2
clone size: NA
J gene: TRBJ2-5
CDR3 DNA: TGTGCCAGCAGCCAAGGAAGGCAGCGGGGACAAGAGACCCAGTACTTC
CDR3 protein: CASSQGRQRGQETQYF

V gene: TRBV4-2
D gene: TRBD2
clone size: NA
J gene: TRBJ2-7
CDR3 DNA: TGTGCCAGCAGCCCCCTTGGCAGCGGGGGGCATACCTACGAGCAGTACTTC
CDR3 protein: CASSPLGSGGHTYEQYF

V gene: TRBV19
D gene: NA
clone size: NA
J gene: TRBJ2-2
CDR3 DNA: TGTGCCAGTAGTACCCTTTCCGGCGGGGAGCTGTTTTTT
CDR3 protein: CASSTLSGGELFF

V gene: TRBV6-2/TRBV6-3
D gene: NA
clone size: NA
J gene: TRBJ1-2
CDR3 DNA: TGTGCCAGCAGTCGACCCCAGGACTATGGCTACACCTTC
CDR3 protein: CASSRPQDYGYTF

V gene: TRBV28
D gene: NA
clone size: few
J gene: TRBJ2-1
CDR3 DNA: TGTGCCAGCACTCAGGGTTACTCCTACAATGAGCAGTTCTTC
CDR3 protein: CASTQGYSYNEQFF

V gene: TRBV14
D gene: TRBD2
clone size: few
J gene: TRBJ2-1
CDR3 DNA: TGTGCCAGCAGCCTAGCGGGTCCCTACAATGAGCAGTTCTTC
CDR3 protein: CASSLAGPYNEQFF

V gene: TRBV29-1
D gene: NA
clone size: NA
J gene: TRBJ2-2
CDR3 DNA: TGCAGCGTTTCCCTCGGTCAGGGGATCGGGGAGCTGTTTTTT
CDR3 protein: CSVSLGQGIGELFF

V gene: TRBV6-5
D gene: NA
clone size: NA
J gene: TRBJ1-6
CDR3 DNA: TGTGCCAGCAGTTACGGGGCGAATTCACCCCTCCACTTT
CDR3 protein: CASSYGANSPLHF

V gene: TRBV29-1
D gene: TRBD1
clone size: NA
J gene: TRBJ1-1
CDR3 DNA: TGCAGCCCATCTGACAGGGGGCACCCTATGAACACTGAAGCTTTCTTT
CDR3 protein: CSPSDRGHPMNTEAFF

V gene: TRBV7-9
D gene: NA
clone size: NA
J gene: TRBJ1-4
CDR3 DNA: TGTGCCAGCAGCTTAGGGGGACACCTTAATGAAAAACTGTTTTTT
CDR3 protein: CASSLGGHLNEKLFF

V gene: TRBV4-3
D gene: NA
clone size: NA
J gene: TRBJ2-1
CDR3 DNA: TGCGCCAGCAGCCAAGATATGGTCACGGGAACGTCCAATGAGCAGTTCTTC
CDR3 protein: CASSQDMVTGTSNEQFF

V gene: TRBV7-8
D gene: TRBD2
clone size: NA
J gene: TRBJ2-1
CDR3 DNA: TGTGCCAGCAGCTTAGGGGAGCAATGGGGGGGCAATGAGCAGTTCTTC
CDR3 protein: CASSLGEQWGGNEQFF

V gene: TRBV5-1
D gene: NA
clone size: NA
J gene: TRBJ2-5
CDR3 DNA: TGCGCCAGCGACTCCGGGGGTGACCAAGAGACCCAGTACTTC
CDR3 protein: CASDSGGDQETQYF

V gene: TRBV6-2/TRBV6-3
D gene: NA
clone size: NA
J gene: TRBJ2-5
CDR3 DNA: TGTGCCAGCAGTTCACAGGGCACCAAGGCCCAGTACTTC
CDR3 protein: CASSSQGTKAQYF

V gene: TRBV3-1/TRBV3-2
D gene: NA
clone size: NA
J gene: TRBJ2-3
CDR3 DNA: TGTGCCAGCACCACGGGGACTGCCGTGACAGATACGCAGTATTTT
CDR3 protein: CASTTGTAVTDTQYF

V gene: TRBV5-8
D gene: TRBD2
clone size: NA
J gene: TRBJ2-7
CDR3 DNA: TGTGCCAGCCTAGGCTCCTGGGGCACTAGCGGGGCCTACGAGCAGTACTTC
CDR3 protein: CASLGSWGTSGAYEQYF

V gene: TRBV7-9
D gene: NA
clone size: NA
J gene: TRBJ2-7
CDR3 DNA: TGTGCCAGCAGCTTCTTGGCGGACGAGCAGTACTTC
CDR3 protein: CASSFLADEQYF

V gene: TRBV7-8
D gene: NA
clone size: NA
J gene: TRBJ2-1
CDR3 DNA: TGTGCCAGCAGCCTTATCCGCGTCTACAATGAGCAGTTCTTC
CDR3 protein: CASSLIRVYNEQFF